One sample yielded the 15 T cell receptor beta chains listed below, sequenced in a study of T cells in Graves' hyperthyroidism and ophthalmopathy. RNA transcripts provided the source from which TCR beta CDR3 regions were amplified. The HTBI set primed first-round TCR CDR3 RT-PCR. Using its own MiXCR run on the multiplex PCR reads, TCRdb lists one record per CDR3 protein. The sample includes about 480,000 distinct CDR3 sequences, roughly 23% of them seen just once. Sequencing was performed on blood. The receptors were gathered from a woman between 65 and 79 years old with Graves' ophthalmopathy.

This clonotype was observed many times. The CDR3 region is CASSSSRHEQYF. For the CDR3, the DNA is TGTGCCAGCAGCTCCTCGCGGCACGAGCAGTACTTC. The chain couples TRBV28 to TRBJ2-7, with no clear D. The ends were cut back, 6 bases at V and 5 bases at J, with 11 bases in the middle. Germline V gives CDR1 MDHEN, CDR2 SYDVKM. The CDR3 loop spans 12 amino acids.

This clonotype occurred a few times. V usage is TRBV6-1 and J usage is TRBJ2-2, with a tentative D call TRBD1 (5 bases). The V gene lost 7 bases and the J gene lost 0 bases, with 12 bases spanning the gap. Germline loops: CDR1 MNHNS, CDR2 SASEGT. This CDR3 contains 15 residues. The CDR3 here is CASILTAPNTGELFF. The CDR3 coding sequence is TGTGCCAGCATTTTGACAGCACCGAACACCGGGGAGCTGTTTTTT.

This clonotype was detected ten times or more. V usage is TRBV20-1 and J usage is TRBJ1-6, with D perhaps matching TRBD1 (6 bases). Trimming cost V 2 bases and J 6 bases, with 17 bases left between them. The length of the CDR3 is 16 residues. CDR1 is DFQATT and CDR2 is SNEGSKA in the germline V gene (reference sequence). The CDR3 DNA is TGCAGTGCTAGACCGGGTGGGCGGGACACTAATTCACCCCTCCACTTT. This encodes CSARPGGRDTNSPLHF.

This clonotype was recorded many times. The chain joins TRBV7-6 to TRBJ1-1; D remains unclear. CDR1 is SGHVS, CDR2 FNYEAQ, per germline. Trimming stripped 5 bases from V and 2 bases from J, with 12 bases between. The CDR3 runs 14 residues. CDR3 residues: CASSPMAGNTEAFF. Here the CDR3 DNA reads TGTGCCAGCAGCCCAATGGCGGGCAACACTGAAGCTTTCTTT.

This clonotype was observed a few times. The chain has TRBV5-1 and TRBJ2-1; D perhaps matches TRBD1 (6 bases). The CDR3 loop spans 15 amino acids. V dropped 0 bases and J dropped 4 bases, with 11 bases sitting between them. The V gene's germline CDR1 is SGHRS and CDR2 YFSETQ. CDR3 protein: CASSLEGQYYNEQFF. The CDR3 nucleotides are TGCGCCAGCAGCTTGGAGGGACAATATTACAATGAGCAGTTCTTC.

This clonotype came up many times. This chain uses TRBV28 with TRBJ2-7, with D tentatively TRBD1 (5 bases). The CDR3 totals 14 residues. Germline lookup yields CDR1 MDHEN and CDR2 SYDVKM. V was clipped by 3 bases and J by 1 base, with 10 bases between them. CDR3 protein: CASSFDRVSYEQYF. The CDR3 DNA sequence: TGTGCCAGCAGTTTTGACAGAGTATCCTACGAGCAGTACTTC.

This clonotype was counted a few times. This chain joins TRBV12-3 or TRBV12-4 and TRBJ1-1; possible D gene TRBD1, 6 bases. The V and J ends lost 3 bases and 8 bases respectively, with 13 bases between them. The CDR3 is made up of 13 amino acids. The CDR3: CASSFTGTAEAFF. Written as DNA, the CDR3 is TGTGCCAGCAGTTTTACAGGGACGGCGGAAGCTTTCTTT.

There are a few counts of this clonotype. The rearrangement uses TRBV7-9 and TRBJ2-1; 8 nucleotides match TRBD1. This CDR3 is 15 amino acids long. V was pared by 2 bases and J by 9 bases, with 9 bases of the junction left unmatched. Germline loops: CDR1 SEHNR, CDR2 FQNEAQ (reference sequence). DNA of the CDR3: TGTGCCAGCAGCTTACGGGACAGGCCTCTCTTTGAGCAGTTCTTC. This codes for CASSLRDRPLFEQFF.

DNA of the CDR3: TGTGCCTCTACATCGGGACAGTCTGGAAACACCATATATTTT. Translating it yields CASTSGQSGNTIYF. The chain links TRBV30 to TRBJ1-3; 7 bases match TRBD1. CDR1 and CDR2 from the germline V gene are GTSNPN and SVGIG (reference sequence). The CDR3 covers 14 residues. Trimming cost V 7 bases and J 1 base; bases outside gene matches: 7.

This clonotype was detected ten times or more. The chain employs TRBV2 and TRBJ2-2; perhaps TRBD1 as D (6 bases). From germline, CDR1 is SNHLY and CDR2 FYNNEI. Trimming left V 5 bases short and J 1 base short, with 17 bases between. The CDR3 is 17 amino acids. CDR3 in DNA: TGTGCCAGCAGTAGAGGGGGACGGCTTAAGAACACCGGGGAGCTGTTTTTT. It yields the protein CASSRGGRLKNTGELFF.

The chain has TRBV6-1 and TRBJ2-7, with 7 bases identical to TRBD2. The CDR3 has 15 amino acids. Germline V gene sequence: CDR1 MNHNS, CDR2 SASEGT. J gave up 2 bases and V 6 bases, and 10 bases lay outside the gene matches. In nucleotides, the CDR3 is TGTGCCAGCAGCCAAGCGGGGCAGGGACCCTACGAGCAGTACTTC. Its translation is CASSQAGQGPYEQYF.

The rearrangement uses TRBV9 and TRBJ2-3, with TRBD2 matching over 12 bases. CDR3 length: 17 residues. Germline loops: CDR1 SGDLS, CDR2 YYNGEE. Trimming removed 0 bases from V and 5 bases from J; junction bases left unmatched: 7. The CDR3 spells CASSVGRTSGNKDTQYF. CDR3 sequence (DNA): TGTGCCAGCAGCGTAGGCAGGACTAGCGGGAACAAAGATACGCAGTATTTT.

The CDR3 DNA sequence: TGCGCCAGCAGCCAAGATCCTAGCTTGCAAGAGACCCAGTACTTC. It translates to CASSQDPSLQETQYF. J is TRBJ2-5 and V is TRBV4-3, with D possibly matching TRBD2 (5 bases). The V end was cut by 0 bases, the J end by 2 bases, with 10 bases between. Germline CDR1 reads LGHNA; CDR2 reads YSLEER. The CDR3 is 15 amino acids.

The rearrangement links TRBV3-1 to TRBJ1-1; no clear D. V was trimmed by 0 bases and J by 6 bases, leaving 14 bases between them. The CDR3 consists of 15 residues. The germline CDR1 and CDR2 sequences are LGHDT and YNNKEL (reference sequence). In DNA, the CDR3 is TGTGCCAGCAGCCAAGAACGCTTTTCTATGTCTGAAGCTTTCTTT. It translates to CASSQERFSMSEAFF.

In this sample, this clonotype turned up a few times. This chain links TRBV10-2 with TRBJ2-1; the D gene is possibly TRBD1 (6 bases). V dropped 2 bases and J dropped 11 bases, with 7 bases sitting between them. Germline V gene lookup returns CDR1 WSHSY and CDR2 SAAADI. This CDR3 comprises 11 residues. CDR3: CASSETGQQFF. Written as DNA, the CDR3 is TGCGCCAGCAGTGAGACAGGGCAGCAGTTCTTC.